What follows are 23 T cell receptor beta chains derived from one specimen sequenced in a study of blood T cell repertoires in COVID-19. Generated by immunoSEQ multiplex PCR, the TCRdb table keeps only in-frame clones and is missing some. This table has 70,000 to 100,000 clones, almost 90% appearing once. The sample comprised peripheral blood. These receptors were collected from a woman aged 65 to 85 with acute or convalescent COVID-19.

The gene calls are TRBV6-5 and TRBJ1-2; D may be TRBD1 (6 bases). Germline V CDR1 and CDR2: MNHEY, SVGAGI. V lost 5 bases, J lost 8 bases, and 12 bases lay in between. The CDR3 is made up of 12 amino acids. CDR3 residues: CASSREGGGYTF. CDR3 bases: TGTGCCAGCAGTCGGGAGGGGGGAGGCTACACCTTC.

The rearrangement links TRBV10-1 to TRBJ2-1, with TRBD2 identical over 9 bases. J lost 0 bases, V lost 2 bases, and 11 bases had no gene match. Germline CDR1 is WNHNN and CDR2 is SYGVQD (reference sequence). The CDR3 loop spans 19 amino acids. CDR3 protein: CASSEIAGAVCSSYNEQFF. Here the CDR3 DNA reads TGCGCCAGCAGTGAGATAGCGGGAGCGGTCTGTAGCTCCTACAATGAGCAGTTCTTC.

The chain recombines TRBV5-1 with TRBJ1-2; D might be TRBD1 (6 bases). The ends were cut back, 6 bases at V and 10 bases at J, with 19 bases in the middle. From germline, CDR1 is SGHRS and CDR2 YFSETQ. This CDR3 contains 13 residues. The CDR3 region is CASTLGGLTDYTF. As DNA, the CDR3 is TGCGCCAGCACCCTCGGGGGGCTCACTGACTACACCTTC.

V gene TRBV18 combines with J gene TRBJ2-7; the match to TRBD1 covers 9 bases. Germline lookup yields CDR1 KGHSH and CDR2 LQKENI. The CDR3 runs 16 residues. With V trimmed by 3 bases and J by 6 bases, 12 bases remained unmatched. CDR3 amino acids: CASSPLRDRAVGEQYF. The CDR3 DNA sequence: TGTGCCAGCTCACCCCTCCGGGACAGGGCAGTTGGCGAGCAGTACTTC.

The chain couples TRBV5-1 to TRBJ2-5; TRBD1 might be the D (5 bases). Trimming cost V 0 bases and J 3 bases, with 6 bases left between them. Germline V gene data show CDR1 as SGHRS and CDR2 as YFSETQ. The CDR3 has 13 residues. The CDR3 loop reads CASSLAREETQYF. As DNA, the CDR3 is TGCGCCAGCAGCTTGGCCAGGGAAGAGACCCAGTACTTC.

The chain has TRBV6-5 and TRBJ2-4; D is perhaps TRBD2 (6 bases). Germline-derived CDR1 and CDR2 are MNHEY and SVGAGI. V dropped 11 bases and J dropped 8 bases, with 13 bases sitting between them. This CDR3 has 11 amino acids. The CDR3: CASRERDIQYF. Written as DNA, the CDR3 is TGTGCCTCCAGGGAGCGGGACATTCAGTACTTC.

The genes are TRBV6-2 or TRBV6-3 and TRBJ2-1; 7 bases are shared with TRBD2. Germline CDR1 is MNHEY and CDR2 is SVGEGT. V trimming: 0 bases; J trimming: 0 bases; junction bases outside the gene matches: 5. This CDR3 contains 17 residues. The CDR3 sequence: CASSYSVWEGSYNEQFF. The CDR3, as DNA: TGTGCCAGCAGTTACTCGGTTTGGGAGGGCTCCTACAATGAGCAGTTCTTC.

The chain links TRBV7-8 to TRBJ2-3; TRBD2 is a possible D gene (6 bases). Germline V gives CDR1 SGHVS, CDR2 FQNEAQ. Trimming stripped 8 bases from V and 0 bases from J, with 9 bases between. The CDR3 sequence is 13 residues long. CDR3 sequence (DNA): TGTGCCAGCGACGGGGGTAGCACAGATACGCAGTATTTT. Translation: CASDGGSTDTQYF. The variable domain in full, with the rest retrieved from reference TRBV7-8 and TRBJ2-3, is GAGVSQSPRYKVAKRGQDVALRCDPISGHVSLFWYQQALGQGPEFLTYFQNEAQLDKSGLPSDRFFAERPEGSVSTLKIQRTQQEDSAVYLCASDGGSTDTQYFGPGTRLTVL.

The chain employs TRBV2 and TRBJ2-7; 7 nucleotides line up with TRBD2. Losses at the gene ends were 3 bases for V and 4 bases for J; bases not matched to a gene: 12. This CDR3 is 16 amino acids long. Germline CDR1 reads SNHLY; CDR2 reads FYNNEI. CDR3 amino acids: CASSEKTGTMSYEQYF. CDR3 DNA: TGTGCCAGCAGTGAGAAAACCGGGACTATGAGTTACGAGCAGTACTTC.

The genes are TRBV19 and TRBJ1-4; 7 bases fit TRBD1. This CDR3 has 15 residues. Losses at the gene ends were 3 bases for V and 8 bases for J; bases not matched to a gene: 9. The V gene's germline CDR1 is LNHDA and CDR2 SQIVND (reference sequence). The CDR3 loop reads CASSIPTGQKEKLFF. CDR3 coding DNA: TGTGCCAGTAGTATCCCGACAGGGCAAAAGGAAAAACTGTTTTTT. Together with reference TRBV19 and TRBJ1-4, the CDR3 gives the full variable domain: DGGITQSPKYLFRKEGQNVTLSCEQNLNHDAMYWYRQDPGQGLRLIYYSQIVNDFQKGDIAEGYSVSREKKESFPLTVTSAQKNPTAFYLCASSIPTGQKEKLFFGSGTQLSVL.

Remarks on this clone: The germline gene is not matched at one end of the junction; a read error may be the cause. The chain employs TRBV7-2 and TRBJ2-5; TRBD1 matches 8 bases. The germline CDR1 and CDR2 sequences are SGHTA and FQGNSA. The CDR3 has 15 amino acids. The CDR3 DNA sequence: TGTGCCAGCAGCTTAGGGCAGGGGGCAGGAGAGACCAAGTACTTC. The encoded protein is CASSLGQGAGETKYF.

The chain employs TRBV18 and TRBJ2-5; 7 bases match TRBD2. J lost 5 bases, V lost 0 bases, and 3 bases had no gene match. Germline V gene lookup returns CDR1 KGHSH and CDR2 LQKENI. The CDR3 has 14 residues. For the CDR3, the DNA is TGTGCCAGCTCACCACCGCGGGGGAAGGAGACCCAGTACTTC. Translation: CASSPPRGKETQYF.

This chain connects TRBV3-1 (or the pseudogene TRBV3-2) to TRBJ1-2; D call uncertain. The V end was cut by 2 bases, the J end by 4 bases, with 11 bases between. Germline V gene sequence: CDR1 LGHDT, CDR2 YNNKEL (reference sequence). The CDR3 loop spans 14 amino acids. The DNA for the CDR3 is TGTGCCAGCAGCCAAAGAACAGTGGTCTATGGCTACACCTTC. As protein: CASSQRTVVYGYTF.

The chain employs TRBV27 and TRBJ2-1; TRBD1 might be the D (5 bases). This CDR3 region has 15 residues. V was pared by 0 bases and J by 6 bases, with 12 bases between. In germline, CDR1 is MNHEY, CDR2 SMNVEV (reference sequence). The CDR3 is CASSLSGWGSNEQFF. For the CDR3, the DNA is TGTGCCAGCAGTTTATCGGGGTGGGGCTCCAATGAGCAGTTCTTC.

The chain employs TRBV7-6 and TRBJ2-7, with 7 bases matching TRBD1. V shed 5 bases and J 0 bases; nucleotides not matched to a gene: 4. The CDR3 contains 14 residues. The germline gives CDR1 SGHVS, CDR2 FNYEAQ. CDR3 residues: CASSPRQGSYEQYF. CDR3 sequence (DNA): TGTGCCAGCAGCCCGCGACAGGGCTCCTACGAGCAGTACTTC.

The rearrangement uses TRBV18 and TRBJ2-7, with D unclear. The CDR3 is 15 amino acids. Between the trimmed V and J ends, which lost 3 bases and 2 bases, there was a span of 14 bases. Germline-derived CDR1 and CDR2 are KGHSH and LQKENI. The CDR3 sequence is CASSPNLSLTYEQYF. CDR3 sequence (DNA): TGTGCCAGCTCACCGAACCTTTCACTCACCTACGAGCAGTACTTC. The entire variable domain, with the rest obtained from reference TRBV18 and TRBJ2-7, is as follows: NAGVMQNPRHLVRRRGQEARLRCSPMKGHSHVYWYRQLPEEGLKFMVYLQKENIIDESGMPKERFSAEFPKEGPSILRIQQVVRGDSAAYFCASSPNLSLTYEQYFGPGTRLTVT.

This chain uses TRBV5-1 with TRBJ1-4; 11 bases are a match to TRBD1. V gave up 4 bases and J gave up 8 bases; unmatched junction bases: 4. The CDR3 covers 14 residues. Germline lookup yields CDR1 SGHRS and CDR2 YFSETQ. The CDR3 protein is CASSRTGGEEKLFF. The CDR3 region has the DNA TGCGCCAGCAGCCGGACAGGGGGCGAAGAAAAACTGTTTTTT.

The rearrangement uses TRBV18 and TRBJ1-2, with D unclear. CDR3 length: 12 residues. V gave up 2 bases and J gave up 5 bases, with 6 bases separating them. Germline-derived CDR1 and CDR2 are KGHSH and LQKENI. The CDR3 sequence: CASSPVGYGYTF. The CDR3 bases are TGTGCCAGCTCACCAGTCGGGTATGGCTACACCTTC.

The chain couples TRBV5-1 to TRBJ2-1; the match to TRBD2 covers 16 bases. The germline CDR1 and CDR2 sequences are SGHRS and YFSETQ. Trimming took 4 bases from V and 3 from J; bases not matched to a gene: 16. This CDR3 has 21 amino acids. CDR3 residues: CASSPLGRPGTSGGDYNEQFF. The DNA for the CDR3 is TGCGCCAGCAGCCCCCTGGGGCGGCCGGGGACTAGCGGGGGGGACTACAATGAGCAGTTCTTC.

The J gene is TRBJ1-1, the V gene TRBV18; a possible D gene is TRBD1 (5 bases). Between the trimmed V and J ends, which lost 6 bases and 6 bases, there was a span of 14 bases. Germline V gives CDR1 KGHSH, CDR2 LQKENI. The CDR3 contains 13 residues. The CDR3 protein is CASSLTRAAEAFF. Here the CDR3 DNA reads TGTGCCAGCTCCCTAACCAGGGCAGCTGAAGCTTTCTTT. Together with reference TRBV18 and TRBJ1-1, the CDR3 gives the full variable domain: NAGVMQNPRHLVRRRGQEARLRCSPMKGHSHVYWYRQLPEEGLKFMVYLQKENIIDESGMPKERFSAEFPKEGPSILRIQQVVRGDSAAYFCASSLTRAAEAFFGQGTRLTVV.

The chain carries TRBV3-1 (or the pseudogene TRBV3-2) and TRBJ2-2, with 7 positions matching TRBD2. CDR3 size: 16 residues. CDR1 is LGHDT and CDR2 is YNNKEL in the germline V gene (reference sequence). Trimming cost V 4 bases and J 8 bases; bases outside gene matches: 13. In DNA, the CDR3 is TGTGCCAGCAGCCCCCTACTATCCGGGACTACGGGGGAGCTGTTTTTT. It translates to CASSPLLSGTTGELFF.

DNA of the CDR3: TGCGCCAGCAGTTCATCCTTGGGAGCGGGCTCCTACAATGAGCAGTTCTTC. Protein: CASSSSLGAGSYNEQFF. J is TRBJ2-1 and V is TRBV10-2, with D perhaps TRBD2 (6 bases). The CDR3 runs 17 residues. Trimming shortened V by 5 bases and J by 0 bases, and 17 bases separated the two germline ends. CDR1 and CDR2 from the germline V gene are WSHSY and SAAADI.

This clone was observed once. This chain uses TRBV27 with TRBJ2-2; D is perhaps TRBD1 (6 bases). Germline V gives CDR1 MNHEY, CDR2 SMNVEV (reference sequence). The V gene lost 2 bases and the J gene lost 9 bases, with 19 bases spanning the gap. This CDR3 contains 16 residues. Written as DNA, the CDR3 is TGTGCCAGCAGTTTAGGGGGCCAGATTCGGGCCCGGGAGCTGTTTTTT. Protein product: CASSLGGQIRARELFF.